The clone carrying this T cell receptor beta chain occurred many times. Its antigen is not identified. The time point is: patch test 2, 6 weeks after DPC sensitization. Treatment of the sample: therapeutic diphenylcyclopropenone sensitization with weekly scalp DPC. Blood collection happened ahead of applying each patch test. The study enrolled 18 to 70-year-old alopecia patients suitable for DPC. TCRdb used MiXCR to reprocess the RACE reads, holding one entry per CDR3 protein. Here the sample spans about 54,000 distinct CDR3 sequences, 9.5% to 10% being singletons. Per the germline V gene, CDR1 is SGHNT and CDR2 is YYREEE (reference sequence). This CDR3 contains 15 residues. Trimming removed 2 bases from V and 10 bases from J, with 19 bases in between. The sample comes from a study of human T cells and chemical hapten exposure. Study-level findings and limits: Among expanded TCRs, significantly more large CDR3 similarity clusters formed than among controls.

This receptor was identified in a woman in her forties or fifties with alopecia areata. Some clones in this sample may be carry-over from other donors' samples. The chain uses TRBV5-4 and TRBJ2-1; D is uncertain. The starting material was whole blood, obtained in connection with sensitization to the hapten diphenylcyclopropenone (DPC). DNA of the CDR3: TGTGCCAGCAGCTTCACCGCAGGCGCTCTCCGGGAGCAGTTCTTC. The encoded protein is CASSFTAGALREQFF.